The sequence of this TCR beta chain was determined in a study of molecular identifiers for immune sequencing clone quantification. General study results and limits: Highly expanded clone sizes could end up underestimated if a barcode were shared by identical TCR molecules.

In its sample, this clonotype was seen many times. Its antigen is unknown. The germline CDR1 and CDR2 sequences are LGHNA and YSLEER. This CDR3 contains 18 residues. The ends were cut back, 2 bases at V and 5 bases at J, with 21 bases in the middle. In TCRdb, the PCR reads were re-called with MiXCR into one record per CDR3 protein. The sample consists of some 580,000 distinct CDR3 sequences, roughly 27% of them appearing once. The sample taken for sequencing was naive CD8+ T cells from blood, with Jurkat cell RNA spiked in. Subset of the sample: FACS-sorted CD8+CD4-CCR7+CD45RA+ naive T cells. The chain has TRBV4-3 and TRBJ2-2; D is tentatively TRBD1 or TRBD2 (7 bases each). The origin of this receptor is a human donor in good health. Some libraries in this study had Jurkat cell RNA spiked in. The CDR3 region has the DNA TGCGCCAGCAGCCAAAGCTGGACACAGGGGCGGGAGACCGGGGAGCTGTTTTTT. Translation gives CASSQSWTQGRETGELFF.